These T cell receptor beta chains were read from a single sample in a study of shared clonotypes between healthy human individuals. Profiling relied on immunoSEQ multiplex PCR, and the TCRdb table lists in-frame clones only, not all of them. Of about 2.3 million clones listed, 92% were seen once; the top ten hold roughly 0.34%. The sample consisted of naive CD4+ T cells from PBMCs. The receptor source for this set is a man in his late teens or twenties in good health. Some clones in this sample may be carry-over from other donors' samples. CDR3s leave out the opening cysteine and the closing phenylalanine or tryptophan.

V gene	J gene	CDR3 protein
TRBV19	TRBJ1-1	ASSPWTGSTFAAF
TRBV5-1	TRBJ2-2	ASSLKLAGGPNANTGELF
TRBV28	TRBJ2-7	ASSFVPAEQY
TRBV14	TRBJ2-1	ASSQVSSGYNEQF
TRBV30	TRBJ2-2	AWSPGRSSPGELF
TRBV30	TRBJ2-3	AWNPTGPTDTQY
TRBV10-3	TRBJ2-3	ASSKERGGYDTQY
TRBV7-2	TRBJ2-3	ASSLGMGTQY
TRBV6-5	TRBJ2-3	ASSQRVADTQY
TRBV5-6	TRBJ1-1	ASSITWGFTNTEAF
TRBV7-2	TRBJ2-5	ASSSTGVQETQY
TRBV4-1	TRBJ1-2	ASSPEPQGDYGYT
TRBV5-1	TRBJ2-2	ASSLALASNTGELF
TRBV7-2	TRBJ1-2	ASSQAREATGYGYT
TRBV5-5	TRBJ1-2	ASTRTGLNYGYT
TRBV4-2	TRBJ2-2	ASSRPRLAENTGELF
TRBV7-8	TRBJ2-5	ASSPGTGREETQY
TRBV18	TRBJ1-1	ASSAERTGITEAF
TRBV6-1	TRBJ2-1	ASSEAQGSSYNEQF